This entry describes one TCR beta chain. The entry originates in a study of Ad26.COV2.S vaccination and SARS-CoV-2 variants. Study-wide background: The donor was enrolled in the Ad26.COV2.S arm of the COV1001 trial.

Germline-derived CDR1 and CDR2 are LNHDA and SQIVND (reference sequence). The CDR3 contains 14 residues. Between the trimmed V and J ends, which lost 8 bases and 1 base, there was a span of 14 bases. The treatment is: approximately 18 received Ad26.COV2.S at low or high dose, single or two shots; about 5 received placebo; per-sample allocation not given. Following the first vaccine or placebo injection, samples were taken on day 63. Generated by immunoSEQ multiplex PCR, the TCRdb table keeps only in-frame clones and is missing some. The table lists about 440,000 clones, about nine tenths of them singletons.

This chain connects TRBV19 to TRBJ2-5; D is ambiguous. This material consisted of peripheral blood, taken in a trial of Ad26.COV2.S vaccine versus placebo. This sequence was found in a person aged 18-60 years who received the Ad26.COV2.S COVID-19 vaccine or a placebo. The CDR3: CASAWGRSQETQYF. In DNA form, the CDR3 reads TGTGCCAGTGCTTGGGGAAGAAGCCAAGAGACCCAGTACTTC. The full variable domain, its missing parts supplied by reference TRBV19 and TRBJ2-5, is DGGITQSPKYLFRKEGQNVTLSCEQNLNHDAMYWYRQDPGQGLRLIYYSQIVNDFQKGDIAEGYSVSREKKESFPLTVTSAQKNPTAFYLCASAWGRSQETQYFGPGTRLLVL.